This passage covers 20 T cell receptor beta chains from one sample sequenced in a study of Tregs in tolerant kidney transplant recipients. No antigen has been identified for these receptors. The protocol was immunoSEQ multiplex PCR, while the TCRdb copy is restricted to in-frame clones and leaves out a portion. Of 25,000 to 35,000 clones in the sample, 65% to 85% were seen once. Sequenced sample: Tregs from blood cultured with allogeneic cells. The source of these receptors is a human donor in good health.

This CDR3 is CASSHLGKNTEAFF. The DNA for the CDR3 is TGTGCCAGCAGCCATTTGGGGAAAAACACTGAAGCTTTCTTT. The V and J genes are TRBV14 and TRBJ1-1; D not resolved. The CDR3 length is 14 residues. V lost 3 bases and J lost 2, with 10 bases in between. The V gene's germline CDR1 is SGHDN and CDR2 FVKESK.

The genes are TRBV4-2 and TRBJ1-2; D gene ambiguous. Germline V gene data show CDR1 as LGHNA and CDR2 as YNFKEQ. The V gene lost 5 bases and the J gene lost 2 bases, with 18 bases spanning the gap. The CDR3 has 16 amino acids. This CDR3 reads CASSLGSEELNYGYTF. For the CDR3, the DNA is TGTGCCAGCAGCTTAGGTTCGGAGGAATTAAACTATGGCTACACCTTC.

The chain has TRBV7-2 and TRBJ1-4, with D possibly matching TRBD1 (6 bases). V lost 5 bases to trimming and J lost 4 bases, with 11 bases between them. In germline, CDR1 is SGHTA, CDR2 FQGNSA. The CDR3 covers 14 residues. CDR3: CASSPGHNNEKLFF. CDR3 coding DNA: TGTGCCAGCAGCCCGGGACACAATAATGAAAAACTGTTTTTT. The full variable domain, with the rest looked up from reference TRBV7-2 and TRBJ1-4, is GAGVSQSPSNKVTEKGKDVELRCDPISGHTALYWYRQSLGQGLEFLIYFQGNSAPDKSGLPSDRFSAERTGGSVSTLTIQRTQQEDSAVYLCASSPGHNNEKLFFGSGTQLSVL.

J is TRBJ2-7 and V is TRBV6-5, with D hard to call. The CDR3 is made up of 13 amino acids. Germline CDR1 reads MNHEY; CDR2 reads SVGAGI. Trimming removed 4 bases from V and 3 bases from J, with 10 bases in between. DNA of the CDR3: TGTGCCAGCAGTTCCTGGCAGCGCTACGAGCAGTACTTC. Amino acids: CASSSWQRYEQYF.

V and J are TRBV7-2 and TRBJ1-5; D possibly corresponds to TRBD1 (6 bases). Trimming pared 1 base from V and 5 bases from J, leaving 6 bases between. Germline V gene lookup returns CDR1 SGHTA and CDR2 FQGNSA. CDR3 size: 13 residues. The CDR3 reads CASSLDRDQPQHF. The CDR3 nucleotides read TGTGCCAGCAGCTTAGACAGGGATCAGCCCCAGCATTTT.

The chain has TRBV7-2 and TRBJ2-1, with 9 nucleotides matching TRBD2. The junction had 17 bases not matched to a gene; V was cut back by 5 bases and J by 6 bases. Germline values: CDR1 SGHTA, CDR2 FQGNSA. The CDR3 spans 18 residues. The CDR3 protein is CASSPRTSVWGGSNEQFF. Here the CDR3 DNA reads TGTGCCAGCAGCCCACGGACTAGCGTTTGGGGAGGGTCCAATGAGCAGTTCTTC.

The chain has TRBV5-4 and TRBJ2-5; TRBD2 agrees at 9 bases. The CDR3 sequence is 14 residues long. V shed 3 bases and J 3 bases; nucleotides not matched to a gene: 3. Germline loops: CDR1 SGHNT, CDR2 YYREEE (reference sequence). The CDR3 reads CASSSGTSKETQYF. The CDR3 region has the DNA TGTGCCAGCAGCTCCGGGACTAGCAAAGAGACCCAGTACTTC.

This chain uses TRBV27 with TRBJ1-6; the D gene is possibly TRBD1 (6 bases). V dropped 4 bases and J dropped 7 bases, with 20 bases sitting between them. Germline V lookup: CDR1 MNHEY, CDR2 SMNVEV (reference sequence). The CDR3 is made up of 17 amino acids. As DNA, the CDR3 is TGTGCCAGCAGTTATTCGATAGGGGGGGTAACCAATTCACCCCTCCACTTT. This encodes CASSYSIGGVTNSPLHF.

The chain joins TRBV4-3 to TRBJ1-1; D is undetermined. Germline-derived CDR1 and CDR2 are LGHNA and YSLEER. The CDR3 spans 13 residues. V lost 4 bases and J 3 bases, leaving 9 bases between the germline ends. DNA for the CDR3: TGCGCCAGCAGCCGTCTTCGAGACACTGAAGCTTTCTTT. It specifies CASSRLRDTEAFF.

J is TRBJ2-4 and V is TRBV5-1; no clear D gene. Germline CDR1 and CDR2: SGHRS and YFSETQ. The germline V and J ends were trimmed by 1 base and 0 bases, with 5 bases remaining between them. The CDR3 length is 14 residues. CDR3 sequence (DNA): TGCGCCAGCAGCTTGACATTAGCCAAAAACATTCAGTACTTC. Protein product: CASSLTLAKNIQYF.

V gene TRBV5-4 combines with J gene TRBJ2-2, with D perhaps matching TRBD2 (5 bases). The CDR3 sequence is 14 residues long. Germline CDR1 SGHNT, CDR2 YYREEE (reference sequence). V shed 0 bases and J shed 5 bases, with 8 bases lying between them. CDR3 amino acids: CASSLAWETGELFF. The CDR3 DNA follows: TGTGCCAGCAGCTTGGCGTGGGAGACCGGGGAGCTGTTTTTT. Full variable domain (rest looked up from reference TRBV5-4 and TRBJ2-2): ETGVTQSPTHLIKTRGQQVTLRCSSQSGHNTVSWYQQALGQGPQFIFQYYREEENGRGNFPPRFSGLQFPNYSSELNVNALELDDSALYLCASSLAWETGELFFGEGSRLTVL.

The gene calls are TRBV6-6 and TRBJ2-1; D uncertain. Germline V gives CDR1 MNHNY, CDR2 SVGAGI (reference sequence). Trimming stripped 7 bases from V and 4 bases from J, with 14 bases between. This CDR3 comprises 14 residues. CDR3 nucleotide sequence: TGTGCCAGCACCCAAGGCCTCTTTTACAATGAGCAGTTCTTC. It encodes CASTQGLFYNEQFF.

The rearrangement uses TRBV28 and TRBJ2-3; D possibly corresponds to TRBD1 (5 bases). Germline values: CDR1 MDHEN, CDR2 SYDVKM. The CDR3 totals 15 residues. The ends were cut back, 6 bases at V and 2 bases at J, with 15 bases in the middle. The CDR3 is CASRGQNPYTDTQYF. CDR3 nucleotides: TGTGCCAGCAGAGGACAAAACCCCTACACAGATACGCAGTATTTT.

In DNA form, the CDR3 reads TGTGCCAGCGGCAACAGGGGAAGGGAGACCCAGTACTTC. Protein: CASGNRGRETQYF. The chain is built from TRBV27 and TRBJ2-5; 7 bases fit TRBD1. V trimming: 8 bases; J trimming: 5 bases; junction bases outside the gene matches: 8. There are 13 residues in the CDR3. CDR1 and CDR2 (germline): MNHEY, SMNVEV (reference sequence).

The gene calls are TRBV18 and TRBJ1-2, with unresolved D. The germline CDR1 and CDR2 sequences are KGHSH and LQKENI. V shed 6 bases and J shed 2 bases, with 10 bases lying between them. This CDR3 comprises 13 residues. The CDR3 is CASSPDGNYGYTF. CDR3 DNA: TGTGCCAGCTCCCCAGACGGAAACTATGGCTACACCTTC.

This rearrangement joins TRBV19 to TRBJ2-6; D assignment may be TRBD1 or TRBD2 (5 bases each). Germline V CDR1 and CDR2: LNHDA, SQIVND (reference sequence). Trimming took off 2 bases at V and 4 bases at J, with 12 bases between the two ends. This CDR3 is built from 16 residues. The CDR3 sequence: CASSIFRGAGANVLTF. CDR3 nucleotides: TGTGCCAGTAGTATATTTAGAGGGGCAGGGGCCAACGTCCTGACTTTC.

The chain recombines TRBV6-5 with TRBJ1-2, with D possibly matching TRBD1 (6 bases). CDR3 length equals 14 residues. V lost 6 bases to trimming and J lost 2 bases, with 13 bases between them. CDR1 and CDR2 from the germline V gene are MNHEY and SVGAGI. The CDR3 DNA follows: TGTGCCAGCAGGAGCCGGGGGGCGAACTATGGCTACACCTTC. Translated: CASRSRGANYGYTF.

The chain recombines TRBV7-8 with TRBJ1-2; D is undetermined. Trimming pared 3 bases from V and 5 bases from J, leaving 10 bases between. This CDR3 contains 13 residues. Germline CDR1 reads SGHVS; CDR2 reads FQNEAQ. In DNA, the CDR3 is TGTGCCAGCAGCTTCCCAGGAGGTTATGGCTACACCTTC. Protein: CASSFPGGYGYTF.

V and J are TRBV9 and TRBJ2-7, with TRBD2 identical over 9 bases. The CDR3 is 14 amino acids. V dropped 4 bases and J dropped 7; count of bases not matched to a gene: 9. Germline CDR1 reads SGDLS; CDR2 reads YYNGEE. The DNA for the CDR3 is TGTGCCAGCAGCACCCGGGGTAGCGGGAGTGAGCAGTACTTC. It encodes CASSTRGSGSEQYF.

This chain connects TRBV9 to TRBJ2-3; 12 nucleotides line up with TRBD2. Germline CDR1 is SGDLS and CDR2 is YYNGEE. The trim removed 4 bases at V and 5 bases at J, leaving 8 bases unmatched. The CDR3 length is 16 residues. CDR3 residues: CASSLRTSGIGDTQYF. The CDR3 bases are TGTGCCAGCAGCCTTAGGACTAGCGGGATCGGAGATACGCAGTATTTT.